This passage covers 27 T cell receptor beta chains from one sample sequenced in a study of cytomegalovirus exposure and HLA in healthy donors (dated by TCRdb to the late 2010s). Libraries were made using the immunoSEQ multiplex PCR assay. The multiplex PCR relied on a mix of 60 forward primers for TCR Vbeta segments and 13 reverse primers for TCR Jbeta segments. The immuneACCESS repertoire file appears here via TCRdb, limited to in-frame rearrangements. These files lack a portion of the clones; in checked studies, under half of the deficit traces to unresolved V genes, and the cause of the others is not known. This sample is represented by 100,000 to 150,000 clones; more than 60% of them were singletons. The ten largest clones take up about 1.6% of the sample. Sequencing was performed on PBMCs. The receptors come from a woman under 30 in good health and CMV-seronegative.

CDR3 amino acids: CASSLSRQGAGETQYF. In DNA, the CDR3 is TGTGCCAGCAGTTTATCGCGGCAGGGGGCCGGAGAGACCCAGTACTTC. The V and J genes are TRBV27 and TRBJ2-5; 8 bases map to TRBD1. This CDR3 is 16 amino acids long. From germline, CDR1 is MNHEY and CDR2 SMNVEV (reference sequence). Trimming took 0 bases from V and 4 from J; bases not matched to a gene: 7.

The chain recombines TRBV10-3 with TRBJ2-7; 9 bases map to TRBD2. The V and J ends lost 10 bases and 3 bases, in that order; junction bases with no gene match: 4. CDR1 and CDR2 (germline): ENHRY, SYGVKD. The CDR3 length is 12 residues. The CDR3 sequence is CATGTSSYEQYF. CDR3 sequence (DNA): TGTGCCACAGGGACTAGCAGCTACGAGCAGTACTTC.

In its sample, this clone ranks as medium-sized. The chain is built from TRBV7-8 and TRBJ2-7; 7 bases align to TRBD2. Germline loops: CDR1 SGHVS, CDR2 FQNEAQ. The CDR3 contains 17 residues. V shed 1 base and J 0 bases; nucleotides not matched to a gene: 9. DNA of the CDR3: TGTGCCAGCAGCTTAGGTACTAGCGCCAGGAGCTCCTACGAGCAGTACTTC. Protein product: CASSLGTSARSSYEQYF.

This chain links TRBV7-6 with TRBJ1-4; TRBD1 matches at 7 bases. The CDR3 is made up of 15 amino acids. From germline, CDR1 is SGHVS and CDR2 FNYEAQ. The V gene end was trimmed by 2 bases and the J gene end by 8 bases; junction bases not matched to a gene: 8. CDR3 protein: CASSLNPEQGEKLFF. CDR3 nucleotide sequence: TGTGCCAGCAGCTTAAATCCGGAACAGGGGGAAAAACTGTTTTTT.

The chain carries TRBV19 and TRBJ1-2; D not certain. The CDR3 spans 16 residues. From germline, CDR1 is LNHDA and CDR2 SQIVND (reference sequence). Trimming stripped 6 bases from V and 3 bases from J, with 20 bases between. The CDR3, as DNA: TGTGCCAGTAGCATTTCGAGGGCGGCTTATTACTATGGCTACACCTTC. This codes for CASSISRAAYYYGYTF.

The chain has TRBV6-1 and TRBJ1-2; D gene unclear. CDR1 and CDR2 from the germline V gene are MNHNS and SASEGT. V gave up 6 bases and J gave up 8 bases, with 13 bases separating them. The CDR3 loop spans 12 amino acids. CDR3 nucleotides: TGTGCCAGCAGGAGGGAAGTGGGAGGCTACACCTTC. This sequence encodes CASRREVGGYTF.

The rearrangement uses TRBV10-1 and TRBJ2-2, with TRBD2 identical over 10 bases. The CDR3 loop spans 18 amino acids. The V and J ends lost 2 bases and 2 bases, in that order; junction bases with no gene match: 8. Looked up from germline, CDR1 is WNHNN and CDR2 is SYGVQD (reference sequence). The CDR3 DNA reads TGCGCCAGCAGTGAGGCTCTTAGCGGGAGGTACAACACCGGGGAGCTGTTTTTT. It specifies CASSEALSGRYNTGELFF.

CDR3 nucleotides: TGCGCCAGCAGTTATGGCGGGAGTGCCTACAATGAGCAGTTCTTC. Translating it yields CASSYGGSAYNEQFF. V is TRBV5-1 and J is TRBJ2-1; 7 nucleotides line up with TRBD2. CDR1 and CDR2 (germline): SGHRS, YFSETQ. V shed 5 bases, J shed 2 bases, and the junction held 7 bases outside the gene matches. This CDR3 is built from 15 residues. The full variable domain, with the rest looked up from reference TRBV5-1 and TRBJ2-1, is KAGVTQTPRYLIKTRGQQVTLSCSPISGHRSVSWYQQTPGQGLQFLFEYFSETQRNKGNFPGRFSGRQFSNSRSEMNVSTLELGDSALYLCASSYGGSAYNEQFFGPGTRLTVL.

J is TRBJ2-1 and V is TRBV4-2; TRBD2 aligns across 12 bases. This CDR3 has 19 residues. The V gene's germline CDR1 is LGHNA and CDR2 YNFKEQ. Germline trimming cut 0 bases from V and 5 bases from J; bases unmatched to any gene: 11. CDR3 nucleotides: TGTGCCAGCAGCCAAGATCGTACTAGCGGGAGGCGCCCGAACAATGAGCAGTTCTTC. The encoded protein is CASSQDRTSGRRPNNEQFF.

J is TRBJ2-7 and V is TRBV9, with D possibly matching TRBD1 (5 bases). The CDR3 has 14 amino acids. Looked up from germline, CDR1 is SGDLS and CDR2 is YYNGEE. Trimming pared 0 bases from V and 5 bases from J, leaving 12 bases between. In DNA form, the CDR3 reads TGTGCCAGCAGCGTAGAGGGGTGGGGCCACGAGCAGTACTTC. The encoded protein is CASSVEGWGHEQYF.

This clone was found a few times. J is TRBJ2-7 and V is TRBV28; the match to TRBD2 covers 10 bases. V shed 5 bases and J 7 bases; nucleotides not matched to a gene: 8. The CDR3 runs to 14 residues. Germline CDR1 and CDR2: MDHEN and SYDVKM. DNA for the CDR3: TGTGCCAGCAGTCCTCCGGAGCGGGAGGGTGAGCAGTACTTC. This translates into CASSPPEREGEQYF.

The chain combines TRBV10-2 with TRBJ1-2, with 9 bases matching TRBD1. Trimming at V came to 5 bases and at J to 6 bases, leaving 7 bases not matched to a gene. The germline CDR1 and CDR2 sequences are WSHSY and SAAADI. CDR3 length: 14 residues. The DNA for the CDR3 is TGCGCCAGCAGTTGGGGACAGGGTGGAGATGGCTACACCTTC. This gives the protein CASSWGQGGDGYTF.

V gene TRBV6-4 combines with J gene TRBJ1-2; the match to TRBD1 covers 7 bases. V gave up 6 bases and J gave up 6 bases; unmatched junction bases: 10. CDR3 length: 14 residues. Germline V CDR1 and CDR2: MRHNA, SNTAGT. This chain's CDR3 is CASSAETGSHGYTF. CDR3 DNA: TGTGCCAGCAGCGCCGAGACAGGGAGTCATGGCTACACCTTC.

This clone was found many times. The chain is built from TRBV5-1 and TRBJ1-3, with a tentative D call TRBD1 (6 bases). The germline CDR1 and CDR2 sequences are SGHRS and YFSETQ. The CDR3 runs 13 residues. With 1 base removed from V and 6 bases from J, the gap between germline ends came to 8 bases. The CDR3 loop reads CASSLQGTNTIYF. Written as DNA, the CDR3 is TGCGCCAGCAGCTTGCAGGGGACAAACACCATATATTTT. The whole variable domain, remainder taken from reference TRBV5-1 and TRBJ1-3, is KAGVTQTPRYLIKTRGQQVTLSCSPISGHRSVSWYQQTPGQGLQFLFEYFSETQRNKGNFPGRFSGRQFSNSRSEMNVSTLELGDSALYLCASSLQGTNTIYFGEGSWLTVV.

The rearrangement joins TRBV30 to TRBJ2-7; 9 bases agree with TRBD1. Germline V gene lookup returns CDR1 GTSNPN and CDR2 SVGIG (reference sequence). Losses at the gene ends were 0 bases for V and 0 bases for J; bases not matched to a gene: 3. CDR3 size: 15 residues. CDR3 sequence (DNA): TGTGCCTGGAGTGTACAGGGGGCATCCTCCTACGAGCAGTACTTC. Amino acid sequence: CAWSVQGASSYEQYF.

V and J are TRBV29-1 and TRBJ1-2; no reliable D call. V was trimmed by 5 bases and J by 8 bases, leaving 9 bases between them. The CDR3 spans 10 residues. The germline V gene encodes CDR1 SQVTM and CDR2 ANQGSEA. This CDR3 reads CSVFQAGYTF. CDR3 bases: TGCAGCGTTTTCCAAGCGGGCTACACCTTC.

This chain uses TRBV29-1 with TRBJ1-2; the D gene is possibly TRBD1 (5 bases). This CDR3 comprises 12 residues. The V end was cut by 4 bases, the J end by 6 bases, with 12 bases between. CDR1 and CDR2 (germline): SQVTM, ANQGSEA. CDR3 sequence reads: CSVVPQVNGYTF. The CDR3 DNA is TGCAGCGTTGTACCACAGGTTAATGGCTACACCTTC.

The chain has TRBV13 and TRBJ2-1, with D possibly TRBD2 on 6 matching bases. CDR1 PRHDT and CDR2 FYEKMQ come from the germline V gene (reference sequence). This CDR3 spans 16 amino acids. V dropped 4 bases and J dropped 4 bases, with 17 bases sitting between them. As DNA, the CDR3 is TGTGCCAGCAGCTCCCCTCGGGAGAGCCCATACAATGAGCAGTTCTTC. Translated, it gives CASSSPRESPYNEQFF. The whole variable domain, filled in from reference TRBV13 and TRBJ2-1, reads AAGVIQSPRHLIKEKRETATLKCYPIPRHDTVYWYQQGPGQDPQFLISFYEKMQSDKGSIPDRFSAQQFSDYHSELNMSSLELGDSALYFCASSSPRESPYNEQFFGPGTRLTVL.

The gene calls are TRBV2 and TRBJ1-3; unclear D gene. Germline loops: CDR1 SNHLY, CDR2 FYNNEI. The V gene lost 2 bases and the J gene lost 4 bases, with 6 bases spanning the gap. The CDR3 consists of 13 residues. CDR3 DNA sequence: TGTGCCAGCAGTGAAATCGTGGGAAACACCATATATTTT. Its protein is CASSEIVGNTIYF.

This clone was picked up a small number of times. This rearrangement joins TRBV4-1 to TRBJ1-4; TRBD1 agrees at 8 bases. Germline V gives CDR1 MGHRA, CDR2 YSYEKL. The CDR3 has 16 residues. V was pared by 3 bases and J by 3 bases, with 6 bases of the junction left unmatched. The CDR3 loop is CASSHQGARSNEKLFF. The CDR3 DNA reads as TGCGCCAGCAGCCACCAGGGGGCGCGTTCTAATGAAAAACTGTTTTTT.

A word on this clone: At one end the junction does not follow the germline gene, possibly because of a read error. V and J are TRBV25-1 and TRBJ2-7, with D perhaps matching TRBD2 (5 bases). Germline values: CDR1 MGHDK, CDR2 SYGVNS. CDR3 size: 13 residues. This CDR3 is CASSEYGQPLRDF. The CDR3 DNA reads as TGTGCCAGCAGTGAATACGGGCAGCCGCTGCGGGACTTC.

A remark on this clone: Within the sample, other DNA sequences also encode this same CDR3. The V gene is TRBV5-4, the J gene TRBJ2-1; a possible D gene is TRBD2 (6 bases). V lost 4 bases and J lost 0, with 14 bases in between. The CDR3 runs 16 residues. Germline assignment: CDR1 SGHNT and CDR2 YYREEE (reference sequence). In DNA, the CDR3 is TGTGCCAGCAGCCTGGGTAGCGGTATCTCCTACAATGAGCAGTTCTTC. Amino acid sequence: CASSLGSGISYNEQFF.

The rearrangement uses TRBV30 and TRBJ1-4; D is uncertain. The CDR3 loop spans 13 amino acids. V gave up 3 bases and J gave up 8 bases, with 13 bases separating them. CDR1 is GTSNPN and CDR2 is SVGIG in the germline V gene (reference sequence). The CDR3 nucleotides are TGTGCCTGGAGCCAAGGAGGGTTGGAAAAACTGTTTTTT. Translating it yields CAWSQGGLEKLFF.

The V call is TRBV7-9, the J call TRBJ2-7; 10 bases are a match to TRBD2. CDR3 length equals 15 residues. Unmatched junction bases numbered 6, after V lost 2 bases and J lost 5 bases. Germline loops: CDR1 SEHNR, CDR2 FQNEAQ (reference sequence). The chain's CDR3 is CASSLSAGGPHEQYF. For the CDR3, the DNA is TGTGCCAGCAGCTTATCAGCGGGAGGGCCCCACGAGCAGTACTTC.

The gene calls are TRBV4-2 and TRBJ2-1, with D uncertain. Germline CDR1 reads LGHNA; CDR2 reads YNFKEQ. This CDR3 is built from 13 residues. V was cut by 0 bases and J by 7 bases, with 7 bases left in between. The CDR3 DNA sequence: TGTGCCAGCAGCCAAGATAGATGGAATGAGCAGTTCTTC. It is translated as CASSQDRWNEQFF.

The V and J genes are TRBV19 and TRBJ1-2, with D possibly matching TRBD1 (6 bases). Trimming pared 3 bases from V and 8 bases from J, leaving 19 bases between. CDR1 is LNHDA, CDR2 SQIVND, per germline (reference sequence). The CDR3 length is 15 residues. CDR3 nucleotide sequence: TGTGCCAGTAGTATCTCACAGGGACGTATCGGAGGCTACACCTTC. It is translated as CASSISQGRIGGYTF.

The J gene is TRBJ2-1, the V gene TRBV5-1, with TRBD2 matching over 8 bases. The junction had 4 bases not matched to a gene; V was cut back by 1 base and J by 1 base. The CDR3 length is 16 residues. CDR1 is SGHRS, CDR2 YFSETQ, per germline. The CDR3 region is CASSLWREVSYNEQFF. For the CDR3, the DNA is TGCGCCAGCAGCTTGTGGCGGGAGGTATCCTACAATGAGCAGTTCTTC.